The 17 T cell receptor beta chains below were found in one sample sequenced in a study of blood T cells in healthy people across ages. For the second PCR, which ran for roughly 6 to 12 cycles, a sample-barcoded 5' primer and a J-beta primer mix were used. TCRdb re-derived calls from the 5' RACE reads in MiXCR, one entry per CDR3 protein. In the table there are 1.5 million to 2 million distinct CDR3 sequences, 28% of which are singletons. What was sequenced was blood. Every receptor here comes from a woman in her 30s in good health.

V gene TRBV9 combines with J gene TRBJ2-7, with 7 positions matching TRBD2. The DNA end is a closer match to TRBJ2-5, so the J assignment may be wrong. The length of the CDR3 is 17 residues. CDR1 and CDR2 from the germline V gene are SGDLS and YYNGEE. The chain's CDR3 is CASSVDVSGSSGKTQYF. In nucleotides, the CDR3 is TGTGCCAGCAGCGTAGATGTTAGCGGGTCATCCGGGAAGACCCAGTACTTC.

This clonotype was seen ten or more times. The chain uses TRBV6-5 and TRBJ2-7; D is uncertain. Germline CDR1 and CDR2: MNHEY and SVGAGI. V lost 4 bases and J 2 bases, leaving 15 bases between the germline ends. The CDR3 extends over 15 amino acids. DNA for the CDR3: TGTGCCAGCAGTTCCTCGTCCGGGTATGCCTACGAGCAGTACTTC. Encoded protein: CASSSSSGYAYEQYF.

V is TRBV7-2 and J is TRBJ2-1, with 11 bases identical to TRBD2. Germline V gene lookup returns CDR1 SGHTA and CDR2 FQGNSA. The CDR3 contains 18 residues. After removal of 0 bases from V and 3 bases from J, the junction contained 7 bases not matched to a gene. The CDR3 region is CASSLARVAGGRYNEQFF. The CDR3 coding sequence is TGTGCCAGCAGCTTAGCGAGGGTAGCGGGAGGGCGCTACAATGAGCAGTTCTTC.

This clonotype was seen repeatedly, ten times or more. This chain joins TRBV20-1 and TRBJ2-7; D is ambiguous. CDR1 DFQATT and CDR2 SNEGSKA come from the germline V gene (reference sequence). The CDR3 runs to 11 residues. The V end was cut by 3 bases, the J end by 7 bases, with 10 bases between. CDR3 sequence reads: CSARVLREQYF. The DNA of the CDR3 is TGCAGTGCTAGGGTTTTGAGGGAGCAGTACTTC.

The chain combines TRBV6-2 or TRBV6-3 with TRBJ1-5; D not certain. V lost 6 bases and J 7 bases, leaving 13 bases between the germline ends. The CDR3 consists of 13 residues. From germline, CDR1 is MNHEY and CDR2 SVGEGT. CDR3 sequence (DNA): TGTGCCAGCAGACTCCTCCCGGGGCAGCCCCAGCATTTT. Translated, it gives CASRLLPGQPQHF.

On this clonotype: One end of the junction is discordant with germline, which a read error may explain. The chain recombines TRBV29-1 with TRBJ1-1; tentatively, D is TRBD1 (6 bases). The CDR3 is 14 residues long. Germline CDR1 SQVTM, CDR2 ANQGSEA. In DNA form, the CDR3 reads TGCAGCGTTGCGCAGCTCCGGGGGGACACCGAAGCTTTCTTT. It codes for CSVAQLRGDTEAFF.

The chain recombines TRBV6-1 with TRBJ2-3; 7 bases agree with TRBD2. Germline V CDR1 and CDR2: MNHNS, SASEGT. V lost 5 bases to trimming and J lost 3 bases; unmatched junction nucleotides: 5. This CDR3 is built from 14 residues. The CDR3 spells CASSKAGVTDTQYF. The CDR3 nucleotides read TGTGCCAGCAGTAAGGCGGGGGTAACAGATACGCAGTATTTT.

Here the CDR3 reads CSAQRGNEQYF. CDR3 sequence (DNA): TGCAGTGCCCAGCGGGGCAACGAGCAGTACTTC. The chain joins TRBV20-1 to TRBJ2-7, with TRBD2 matching 7 bases. Unmatched junction bases numbered 4, after V lost 6 bases and J lost 5 bases. CDR1 is DFQATT, CDR2 SNEGSKA, per germline (reference sequence). The CDR3 runs to 11 residues.

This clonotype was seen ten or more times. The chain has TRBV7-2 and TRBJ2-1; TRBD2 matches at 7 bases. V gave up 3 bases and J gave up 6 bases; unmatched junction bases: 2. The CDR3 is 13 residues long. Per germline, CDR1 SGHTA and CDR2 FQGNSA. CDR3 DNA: TGTGCCAGCAGCTTTTCTAGCGGCAATGAGCAGTTCTTC. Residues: CASSFSSGNEQFF.

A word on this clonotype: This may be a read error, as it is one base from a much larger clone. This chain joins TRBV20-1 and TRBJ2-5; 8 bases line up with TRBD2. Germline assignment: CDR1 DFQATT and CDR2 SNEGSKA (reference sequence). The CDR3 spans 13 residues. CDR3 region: CCADGGALETQYF. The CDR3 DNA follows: TGCTGTGCTGACGGGGGGGCCTTAGAGACCCAGTACTTC.

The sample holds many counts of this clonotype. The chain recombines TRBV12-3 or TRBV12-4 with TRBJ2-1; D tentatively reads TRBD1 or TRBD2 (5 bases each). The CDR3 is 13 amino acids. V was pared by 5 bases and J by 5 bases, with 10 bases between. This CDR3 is CASSRDANNEQFF. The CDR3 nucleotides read TGTGCCAGCAGTCGGGACGCCAACAATGAGCAGTTCTTC.

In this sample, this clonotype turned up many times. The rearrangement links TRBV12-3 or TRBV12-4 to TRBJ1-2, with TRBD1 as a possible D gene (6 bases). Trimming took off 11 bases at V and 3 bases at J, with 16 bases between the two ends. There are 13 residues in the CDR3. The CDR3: CAAARGGDYGYTF. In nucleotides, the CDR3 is TGTGCCGCGGCTAGGGGGGGAGACTATGGCTACACCTTC.

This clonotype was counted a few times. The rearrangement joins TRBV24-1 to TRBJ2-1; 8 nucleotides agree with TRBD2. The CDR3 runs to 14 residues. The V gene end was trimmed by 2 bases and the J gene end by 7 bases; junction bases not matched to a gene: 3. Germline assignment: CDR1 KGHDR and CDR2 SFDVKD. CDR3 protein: CATSDWGTSNEQFF. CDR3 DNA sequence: TGTGCCACCAGTGATTGGGGGACTAGTAATGAGCAGTTCTTC.

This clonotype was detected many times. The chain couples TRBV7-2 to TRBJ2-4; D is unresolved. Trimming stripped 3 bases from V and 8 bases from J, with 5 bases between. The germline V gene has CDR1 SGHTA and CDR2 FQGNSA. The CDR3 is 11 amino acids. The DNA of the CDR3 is TGTGCCAGCAGCTTGGGATACATTCAGTACTTC. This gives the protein CASSLGYIQYF.

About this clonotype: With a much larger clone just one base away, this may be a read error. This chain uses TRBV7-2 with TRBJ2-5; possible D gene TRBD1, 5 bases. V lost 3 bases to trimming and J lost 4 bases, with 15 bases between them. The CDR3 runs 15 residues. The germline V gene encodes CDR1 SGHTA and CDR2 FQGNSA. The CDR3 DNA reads TGTGCCAGCAGCTTCCTCGGCAGGGAAGGAGAGACCCAGTACTTC. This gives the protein CASSFLGREGETQYF. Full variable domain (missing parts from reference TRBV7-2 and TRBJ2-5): GAGVSQSPSNKVTEKGKDVELRCDPISGHTALYWYRQSLGQGLEFLIYFQGNSAPDKSGLPSDRFSAERTGGSVSTLTIQRTQQEDSAVYLCASSFLGREGETQYFGPGTRLLVL.

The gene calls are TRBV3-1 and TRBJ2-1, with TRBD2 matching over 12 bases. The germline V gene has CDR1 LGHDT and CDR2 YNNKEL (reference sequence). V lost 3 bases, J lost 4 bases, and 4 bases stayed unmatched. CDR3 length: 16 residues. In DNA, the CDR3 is TGTGCCAGCAGCCAGCTAGGGACTAGCGGGTACAATGAGCAGTTCTTC. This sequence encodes CASSQLGTSGYNEQFF.

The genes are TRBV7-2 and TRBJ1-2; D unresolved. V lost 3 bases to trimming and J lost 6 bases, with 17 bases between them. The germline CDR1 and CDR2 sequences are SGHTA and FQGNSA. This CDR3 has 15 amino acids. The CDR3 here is CASSFSRARRDGYTF. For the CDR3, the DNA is TGTGCCAGCAGCTTCAGTAGGGCCCGCCGGGATGGCTACACCTTC.